This T cell receptor beta chain is from a study of blood T cell repertoires in COVID-19. Study overall: The origin of the acute and convalescent COVID-19 samples was the United States, Italy and Spain. From T cells, B-cell-depleted T cells, or PBMCs came the material, which was cDNA or gDNA.

The V gene's germline CDR1 is MNHEY and CDR2 SVGAGI. Trimming removed 5 bases from V and 5 bases from J, with 9 bases in between. The CDR3 is made up of 13 amino acids. The table came from immunoSEQ multiplex PCR; TCRdb's copy has only in-frame clones and leaves some out. The data show about 110,000 clones, approximately 78% seen once. The chain couples TRBV6-5 to TRBJ1-4; D remains ambiguous. The clonotype originates from a man between 65 and 85 years old with acute or convalescent COVID-19. Sequenced: peripheral blood. CDR3 in amino acids: CASSLGRNEKLFF. CDR3 in DNA: TGTGCCAGCAGTCTGGGCAGAAATGAAAAACTGTTTTTT.